Listed below are T cell receptor beta chains from one sample, sequenced in a study of untreated major depressive disorder. Data came from immunoSEQ multiplex PCR; TCRdb stores just in-frame clones and leaves some out. The sample lists 15,000 to 20,000 clones, about 92% occurring once. Source material: CD4+ T cells from PBMCs. These receptors all stem from a middle-aged woman with major depressive disorder. Each CDR3 is given with its conserved first and last residue. Fields, in order: clone size, D gene, V gene, J gene, CDR3 protein, CDR3 DNA. The D gene is left open where the match is weak. Only part of the rows carry a size: once, few, many, or a class if the clone is expanded.

abundance: -
d_gene: -
v_gene: TRBV6-5
j_gene: TRBJ1-5
CDR3aa: CASSYSRGTGQPQHF
CDR3nt: TGTGCCAGCAGTTACTCGAGGGGAACCGGTCAGCCCCAGCATTTT

abundance: -
d_gene: -
v_gene: TRBV6-1
j_gene: TRBJ1-2
CDR3aa: CASTGSGRGYTF
CDR3nt: TGTGCCAGCACAGGGAGCGGAAGAGGCTACACCTTC

abundance: -
d_gene: -
v_gene: TRBV7-3
j_gene: TRBJ1-1
CDR3aa: CASSPAPTGKTLTEAFF
CDR3nt: TGTGCCAGCAGCCCCGCCCCGACAGGAAAAACCTTGACTGAAGCTTTCTTT

abundance: -
d_gene: -
v_gene: TRBV5-3
j_gene: TRBJ1-2
CDR3aa: CARKTTGRTFPTYGYTF
CDR3nt: TGTGCCAGAAAGACTACCGGACGGACGTTTCCAACCTATGGCTACACCTTC

abundance: -
d_gene: TRBD2
v_gene: TRBV7-7
j_gene: TRBJ2-1
CDR3aa: CASSLGLAGTNEQFF
CDR3nt: TGTGCTAGCAGCTTAGGCCTAGCGGGGACGAATGAGCAGTTCTTC

abundance: once
d_gene: TRBD2
v_gene: TRBV7-2
j_gene: TRBJ2-1
CDR3aa: CASSLAGLAGNEQFF
CDR3nt: TGTGCCAGCAGCTTAGCAGGACTAGCGGGGAATGAGCAGTTCTTC

abundance: -
d_gene: -
v_gene: TRBV7-2
j_gene: TRBJ2-1
CDR3aa: CASSLVNEQFF
CDR3nt: TGTGCCAGCAGCTTAGTAAATGAGCAGTTCTTC

abundance: -
d_gene: TRBD1
v_gene: TRBV6-1
j_gene: TRBJ2-1
CDR3aa: CASIPDRDGGEQFF
CDR3nt: TGTGCCAGCATACCGGACAGGGATGGAGGTGAGCAGTTCTTC

abundance: -
d_gene: -
v_gene: TRBV10-2
j_gene: TRBJ1-1
CDR3aa: CASSESALKQGTNTEAFF
CDR3nt: TGCGCCAGCAGTGAGTCGGCCTTAAAGCAGGGGACGAACACTGAAGCTTTCTTT

abundance: -
d_gene: -
v_gene: TRBV28
j_gene: TRBJ1-1
CDR3aa: CASTLPPSTGLNTEAFF
CDR3nt: TGTGCCAGCACCCTACCCCCCTCCACAGGGCTGAACACTGAAGCTTTCTTT

abundance: once
d_gene: -
v_gene: TRBV6-5
j_gene: TRBJ2-5
CDR3aa: CASSYHGTSKETQYF
CDR3nt: TGTGCCAGCAGTTACCATGGGACCAGCAAGGAGACCCAGTACTTC

abundance: -
d_gene: -
v_gene: TRBV5-3
j_gene: TRBJ2-3
CDR3aa: CARSPLCDGACTDTQYF
CDR3nt: TGTGCCAGAAGCCCACTCTGTGACGGGGCGTGCACAGATACGCAGTATTTT

abundance: -
d_gene: -
v_gene: TRBV27
j_gene: TRBJ2-6
CDR3aa: CASSPLAGVGSGANVLTF
CDR3nt: TGTGCCAGCAGTCCACTGGCAGGGGTAGGCTCTGGGGCCAACGTCCTGACTTTC

abundance: -
d_gene: TRBD1
v_gene: TRBV7-8
j_gene: TRBJ1-5
CDR3aa: CASSFSQGAGQPQHF
CDR3nt: TGTGCCAGCAGCTTTTCACAGGGGGCTGGTCAGCCCCAGCATTTT

abundance: -
d_gene: TRBD2
v_gene: TRBV5-8
j_gene: TRBJ2-2
CDR3aa: CASIDRLAENTGELFF
CDR3nt: TGTGCCAGCATCGATCGACTAGCTGAGAACACCGGGGAGCTGTTTTTT

abundance: -
d_gene: -
v_gene: TRBV15
j_gene: TRBJ1-1
CDR3aa: CATSRDSPLKVEVTEAFF
CDR3nt: TGTGCCACCAGCAGAGATAGTCCCCTGAAGGTTGAAGTCACTGAAGCTTTCTTT

abundance: once
d_gene: -
v_gene: TRBV19
j_gene: TRBJ1-2
CDR3aa: CASSPALLQKGNYGYTF
CDR3nt: TGTGCCAGTAGTCCCGCCTTGTTGCAGAAGGGTAACTATGGCTACACCTTC

abundance: -
d_gene: -
v_gene: TRBV14
j_gene: TRBJ1-1
CDR3aa: CASSQDLGGIGAAEAFF
CDR3nt: TGTGCCAGCAGCCAAGATCTGGGGGGGATAGGAGCAGCTGAAGCTTTCTTT

abundance: -
d_gene: -
v_gene: TRBV5-1
j_gene: TRBJ2-1
CDR3aa: CASSPEWGEQFF
CDR3nt: TGCGCCAGCAGCCCCGAGTGGGGTGAGCAGTTCTTC

abundance: -
d_gene: -
v_gene: TRBV5-5
j_gene: TRBJ1-6
CDR3aa: CASSSGGYSPLHF
CDR3nt: TGTGCCAGCAGCTCTGGCGGGTATTCACCCCTCCACTTT

abundance: -
d_gene: -
v_gene: TRBV29-1
j_gene: TRBJ1-5
CDR3aa: CSVDPKGPREASNQPQHF
CDR3nt: TGCAGCGTTGACCCCAAGGGCCCCAGGGAGGCAAGCAATCAGCCCCAGCATTTT

abundance: -
d_gene: TRBD1
v_gene: TRBV30
j_gene: TRBJ1-4
CDR3aa: CAWSSGQLNEKLFF
CDR3nt: TGTGCCTGGAGTTCGGGACAGCTTAATGAAAAACTGTTTTTT

abundance: -
d_gene: -
v_gene: TRBV7-9
j_gene: TRBJ1-2
CDR3aa: CASSLAIRESYGYTF
CDR3nt: TGTGCCAGCAGCTTAGCGATCAGGGAAAGCTATGGCTACACCTTC

abundance: -
d_gene: -
v_gene: TRBV6-5
j_gene: TRBJ1-1
CDR3aa: CASSYRPVANTEAFF
CDR3nt: TGTGCCAGCAGTTACAGGCCAGTGGCAAACACTGAAGCTTTCTTT

abundance: -
d_gene: TRBD1
v_gene: TRBV4-1
j_gene: TRBJ1-1
CDR3aa: CASSQATGIVMVGTEAFF
CDR3nt: TGCGCCAGCAGCCAAGCGACAGGGATTGTCATGGTTGGCACTGAAGCTTTCTTT

abundance: once
d_gene: -
v_gene: TRBV28
j_gene: TRBJ1-5
CDR3aa: CASSFGFRPQHF
CDR3nt: TGTGCCAGCAGTTTTGGGTTTCGGCCCCAGCATTTT

abundance: -
d_gene: -
v_gene: TRBV12-1
j_gene: TRBJ2-1
CDR3aa: CASSPGQKNEQFF
CDR3nt: TGTGCCAGCAGCCCCGGACAGAAGAATGAGCAGTTCTTC

abundance: -
d_gene: -
v_gene: TRBV5-1
j_gene: TRBJ2-7
CDR3aa: CASSLGTSKSPEQYF
CDR3nt: TGCGCCAGCAGCTTGGGGACCTCAAAATCACCCGAGCAGTACTTC

abundance: -
d_gene: -
v_gene: TRBV18
j_gene: TRBJ1-2
CDR3aa: CASSPERGRGYGYTF
CDR3nt: TGTGCCAGCTCACCTGAAAGGGGTCGTGGCTATGGCTACACCTTC

abundance: once
d_gene: -
v_gene: TRBV13
j_gene: TRBJ2-2
CDR3aa: CASSLQWWSGEVNTGELFF
CDR3nt: TGTGCCAGCAGCTTACAGTGGTGGTCTGGGGAAGTCAACACCGGGGAGCTGTTTTTT

abundance: -
d_gene: -
v_gene: TRBV18
j_gene: TRBJ1-3
CDR3aa: CASSPPGKGSGNTIYF
CDR3nt: TGTGCCAGCTCACCACCCGGGAAGGGCTCTGGAAACACCATATATTTT

abundance: -
d_gene: -
v_gene: TRBV5-1
j_gene: TRBJ1-2
CDR3aa: CASSQTGPRGYTF
CDR3nt: TGCGCCAGCAGCCAAACAGGGCCCCGGGGCTACACCTTC

abundance: -
d_gene: -
v_gene: TRBV14
j_gene: TRBJ2-3
CDR3aa: CASSRGDLDTQYF
CDR3nt: TGTGCCAGCAGCCGAGGGGATCTAGATACGCAGTATTTT

abundance: -
d_gene: -
v_gene: TRBV10-3
j_gene: TRBJ2-7
CDR3aa: CAISTADYEQYF
CDR3nt: TGTGCCATCAGCACAGCAGATTACGAGCAGTACTTC

abundance: -
d_gene: -
v_gene: TRBV30
j_gene: TRBJ1-5
CDR3aa: CAWSVRGNQPQHF
CDR3nt: TGTGCCTGGAGTGTACGGGGAAATCAGCCCCAGCATTTT

abundance: -
d_gene: TRBD1
v_gene: TRBV7-9
j_gene: TRBJ2-2
CDR3aa: CASSSTGPGIVGELFF
CDR3nt: TGTGCCAGCAGCTCGACAGGGCCCGGGATTGTCGGGGAGCTGTTTTTT

abundance: -
d_gene: -
v_gene: TRBV29-1
j_gene: TRBJ2-7
CDR3aa: CSAGVGVEQYF
CDR3nt: TGCAGCGCCGGGGTGGGGGTCGAGCAGTACTTC

abundance: -
d_gene: -
v_gene: TRBV29-1
j_gene: TRBJ1-1
CDR3aa: CSVEELLNTEAFF
CDR3nt: TGCAGCGTTGAAGAGTTACTGAACACTGAAGCTTTCTTT

abundance: -
d_gene: TRBD2
v_gene: TRBV30
j_gene: TRBJ2-1
CDR3aa: CALAGGWEQFF
CDR3nt: TGTGCCCTAGCGGGGGGGTGGGAGCAGTTCTTC

abundance: -
d_gene: -
v_gene: TRBV5-3
j_gene: TRBJ2-4
CDR3aa: CARSKVKYF
CDR3nt: TGTGCCAGAAGCAAGGTAAAGTACTTC

abundance: -
d_gene: -
v_gene: TRBV30
j_gene: TRBJ1-5
CDR3aa: CAWNNPRYSNQPQHF
CDR3nt: TGTGCCTGGAACAACCCACGCTATAGCAATCAGCCCCAGCATTTT

abundance: -
d_gene: -
v_gene: TRBV6-5
j_gene: TRBJ2-7
CDR3aa: CASSYRGYEQYF
CDR3nt: TGTGCCAGCAGTTACCGTGGCTACGAGCAGTACTTC

abundance: -
d_gene: -
v_gene: TRBV7-9
j_gene: TRBJ1-1
CDR3aa: CASSPFGGLTEAFF
CDR3nt: TGTGCCAGCAGCCCCTTCGGGGGGCTCACTGAAGCTTTCTTT

abundance: -
d_gene: -
v_gene: TRBV2
j_gene: TRBJ2-3
CDR3aa: CASSGVLSTDTQYF
CDR3nt: TGTGCCAGCAGTGGGGTTCTGAGCACAGATACGCAGTATTTT

abundance: -
d_gene: -
v_gene: TRBV29-1
j_gene: TRBJ1-1
CDR3aa: CSVAWGPQRAEAFF
CDR3nt: TGCAGCGTCGCCTGGGGACCACAAAGGGCTGAAGCTTTCTTT

abundance: few
d_gene: -
v_gene: TRBV7-6
j_gene: TRBJ1-5
CDR3aa: CASSPRGRYSNQPQHF
CDR3nt: TGTGCCAGCAGCCCAAGAGGTAGATATAGCAATCAGCCCCAGCATTTT

abundance: -
d_gene: -
v_gene: TRBV29-1
j_gene: TRBJ1-4
CDR3aa: CSADGDALSEKLFF
CDR3nt: TGCAGCGCGGACGGGGACGCCTTATCGGAAAAACTGTTTTTT

abundance: -
d_gene: TRBD1
v_gene: TRBV6-1
j_gene: TRBJ1-2
CDR3aa: CASSTRQGAAYGYTF
CDR3nt: TGTGCCAGCAGTACACGACAGGGGGCTGCCTATGGCTACACCTTC

abundance: -
d_gene: TRBD2
v_gene: TRBV12-5
j_gene: TRBJ2-2
CDR3aa: CASGYEAGRTGELFF
CDR3nt: TGTGCTAGTGGATATGAAGCGGGGAGAACCGGGGAGCTGTTTTTT

abundance: -
d_gene: -
v_gene: TRBV7-6
j_gene: TRBJ2-6
CDR3aa: CASSSWRGGSGANVLTF
CDR3nt: TGTGCCAGCAGCTCATGGCGAGGGGGCTCTGGGGCCAACGTCCTGACTTTC

abundance: once
d_gene: -
v_gene: TRBV11-3
j_gene: TRBJ1-1
CDR3aa: CASSSPGALNTEAFF
CDR3nt: TGTGCCAGCAGCTCCCCCGGCGCACTGAACACTGAAGCTTTCTTT

abundance: -
d_gene: -
v_gene: TRBV18
j_gene: TRBJ1-4
CDR3aa: CASSLGGTGLVEKLFF
CDR3nt: TGTGCCAGCTCACTCGGAGGAACAGGGTTAGTGGAAAAACTGTTTTTT